The clone carrying this T cell receptor (beta chain) was seen more than once but under ten times. What it binds is not known. This specimen comes from a study of T cells in Graves' hyperthyroidism and ophthalmopathy. Trimming cost V 4 bases and J 8 bases; bases outside gene matches: 14. CDR1 and CDR2 from the germline V gene are WNHNN and SYGVQD (reference sequence). This CDR3 contains 17 residues. With a duration under 2 months, the hyperthyroidism was newly diagnosed in patients aged 18 to 65. Amplification of TCR beta CDR3 regions used RNA as the template. With the HTBI primer set, the TCR CDR3 went through a first round of RT-PCR. TCRdb passed the multiplex PCR reads through MiXCR, listing each CDR3 protein once. The sample holds over 200,000 distinct CDR3 sequences, 17% seen once. Study results and limitations: Most expanded thyroid clonotypes above 0.001 also appeared in blood. A model built on 13 V-J features separated ophthalmopathy from stable hyperthyroidism.

The sample consisted of blood. The chain links TRBV10-1 to TRBJ2-1; TRBD2 agrees at 10 bases. This clonotype was sampled from a middle-aged man with Graves' hyperthyroidism. CDR3 sequence (DNA): TGCGCCAGCAGTGGCCTTCGAGGAGCGGGAGGGCTGGATGAGCAGTTCTTC. It codes for CASSGLRGAGGLDEQFF.